Ten or more counts support the clone carrying this T cell receptor beta chain. The CDR3 spans 13 residues. Per the germline V gene, CDR1 is KGHSH and CDR2 is LQKENI. Trimming took 5 bases from V and 2 from J; bases not matched to a gene: 2. This sample is part of a study of T-cell memory formation after mild COVID-19. Each CDR3 protein is one row after TCRdb ran MiXCR on the 5' RACE reads. The table includes fewer than 250,000 distinct CDR3 sequences, 27% detected once. The receptor's source is an adult woman who had mild COVID-19 (a few samples of this study predate the infection). Cell type and time point are not known. The source material was PBMCs or a T cell subset sorted from them (not recorded which). This sequence joins TRBV18 and TRBJ2-7, with 8 bases identical to TRBD1. This chain's CDR3 is CASSIQGAYEQYF. DNA of the CDR3: TGTGCCAGCTCAATACAGGGGGCCTACGAGCAGTACTTC.